The source of this T cell receptor beta chain is a study of blood T cell repertoires in COVID-19 (dated by TCRdb to about 2020). Describing the broader study: Samples covering the acute and convalescent phases of COVID-19 were provided by collaborators in the United States, Italy and Spain. The prospective study material was composed of cDNA or gDNA derived from T cells, B-cell-depleted T cells, or PBMCs. The dataset comprised deeply sampled blood TCRbeta repertoires from subjects exposed to, actively infected with, or recovered from COVID-19. The repertoires were released in a freely available public database intended as a resource for research on the immune response to SARS-CoV-2. Samples came from the ongoing ImmuneRACE study (first 160 participants) plus 1,254 subjects from 6 global collaborators. A de-identified subject ID, COVID-19 status, age in years and sex were almost always included in the sample metadata. Where available, HLA class I and class II types were taken from metadata supplied by the sample provider and were not determined by assay-based typing.

This clone was seen just once. The clone's antigen remains unknown. Base qualities are not at hand, and no much larger clone is one base apart. Based on the germline V gene, the CDR1 and CDR2 sequences are ENHRY and SYGVKD. Inclusive of the bounding cysteine and phenylalanine, the CDR3 is 14 residues long. The sequence is cut down to CDR3 DNA, 42 bases in frame from base 1. V is clipped by 0 bases and J by 6 bases, and the sequence between their germline boundaries is 11 bases long. Participants in the prospective study were enrolled through a virtual design, were aged roughly 18 to 100 years, and lived in fewer than 30 United States geographic areas. Cohort assignment in the prospective study relied on participant-reported clinical history from a screening survey and a study questionnaire. Recovered participants in ImmuneRACE Cohort 3 were defined by two consecutive negative NP/OP PCR tests, clearance by a healthcare professional, or resolution of symptoms. Mobile phlebotomists in the prospective study collected whole blood, serum and a nasopharyngeal or oropharyngeal swab from every participant. Prospective study participants could optionally give additional blood draws and questionnaires over a roughly 2-month period. Before DNA extraction, blood samples from the prospective study were shipped at room temperature or frozen.

The immunoSEQ Assay, a bias-controlled multiplex PCR, was used to amplify TCRbeta CDR3 regions from genomic DNA. In the source study's methods: Within the assay, amplification of reference gene primers was used to estimate how many nucleated cells each sample contained. Sequence reads were collapsed and filtered to measure the absolute abundance of every unique TCRbeta CDR3 rearrangement. For each sample, productive Simpson clonality was calculated as the square root of Simpson's diversity index over productive rearrangements. TCRdb holds this immuneACCESS table with in-frame rearrangements only. Some clones are missing; in checked studies, unresolved V genes explain under half, and the rest has no known cause. V, J and clone size are taken as reported in that table, and D and trimming were inferred from the DNA itself. Counted in this sample were about 270,000 clones; under 90% of them appeared once. The ten largest clones add up to roughly 16% of the sample.

Paper-wide results and their limitations: Clinical and demographic metadata were provided uncurated, with the amount varying by source and participant.

The sequence came from a man younger than 35 who had recovered from COVID-19. Sequencing was done on a sample of PBMCs or T cells enriched from blood (not recorded which). The chain is made from TRBV10-3 and TRBJ1-2, with no confident D gene call. CDR3 sequence: CAISESIIGDGYTF. The bases are TGTGCCATCAGTGAGTCGATTATCGGTGATGGCTACACCTTC.